The rows below give T cell receptor beta chains drawn from one sample of a study of T cell responses to AZD1222 COVID-19 vaccine. Method: immunoSEQ multiplex PCR; TCRdb's copy keeps in-frame clones and lacks some. The sample lists approximately 110,000 clones; about 90% were seen once. Sequenced here: peripheral blood, sampled on day 0 of AZD1222 vaccination. The receptors originated from an adult in good health. Each CDR3 is given with its conserved first and last residue. A D gene is named only where the DNA matches it firmly. A clone size is listed for some rows: how often the clone was seen (once, few, many), or a class if it is expanded.

J gene: TRBJ1-2
D gene: -
V gene: TRBV3-1/TRBV3-2
clone size: -
CDR3 protein: CASSSSYGYTF
CDR3 DNA: TGTGCCAGCAGTTCCTCCTATGGCTACACCTTC

J gene: TRBJ2-7
D gene: -
V gene: TRBV5-4
clone size: -
CDR3 protein: CASSLWGTSYEQYF
CDR3 DNA: TGTGCCAGCAGCCTCTGGGGGACCTCCTACGAGCAGTACTTC

J gene: TRBJ2-7
D gene: -
V gene: TRBV6-5
clone size: -
CDR3 protein: CASTRHVLYEQYF
CDR3 DNA: TGTGCCAGTACCCGACACGTACTCTACGAGCAGTACTTC

J gene: TRBJ1-5
D gene: -
V gene: TRBV14
clone size: once
CDR3 protein: CASSPRRDQPQHF
CDR3 DNA: TGTGCCAGCAGCCCCAGACGGGATCAGCCCCAGCATTTT

J gene: TRBJ1-5
D gene: -
V gene: TRBV5-6
clone size: -
CDR3 protein: CASSSDSQPQHF
CDR3 DNA: TGTGCCAGCAGCTCAGACAGTCAGCCCCAGCATTTT

J gene: TRBJ2-5
D gene: TRBD1
V gene: TRBV9
clone size: -
CDR3 protein: CASSVATGQGGETQYF
CDR3 DNA: TGTGCCAGCAGCGTAGCGACGGGACAGGGGGGAGAGACCCAGTACTTC

J gene: TRBJ2-3
D gene: TRBD2
V gene: TRBV7-2
clone size: few
CDR3 protein: CASSFSGGGSTDTQYF
CDR3 DNA: TGTGCCAGCAGCTTCTCGGGGGGAGGATCCACAGATACGCAGTATTTT

J gene: TRBJ1-6
D gene: TRBD1
V gene: TRBV2
clone size: -
CDR3 protein: CASSEVLVGQGRNSPLHF
CDR3 DNA: TGTGCCAGCAGTGAAGTTTTGGTTGGACAGGGGAGGAATTCACCCCTCCACTTT

J gene: TRBJ2-5
D gene: TRBD2
V gene: TRBV24-1
clone size: once
CDR3 protein: CATSGTSGVRETQYF
CDR3 DNA: TGTGCCACCAGTGGGACTAGCGGGGTCCGAGAGACCCAGTACTTC

J gene: TRBJ2-3
D gene: TRBD2
V gene: TRBV3-1/TRBV3-2
clone size: -
CDR3 protein: CASSQVRAGVSDDTQYF
CDR3 DNA: TGTGCCAGCAGCCAAGTAAGAGCGGGAGTGTCGGATGATACGCAGTATTTT

J gene: TRBJ2-1
D gene: -
V gene: TRBV5-4
clone size: -
CDR3 protein: CASSYTSSYNEQFF
CDR3 DNA: TGTGCCAGCAGCTATACGAGCTCCTACAATGAGCAGTTCTTC

J gene: TRBJ1-1
D gene: -
V gene: TRBV19
clone size: -
CDR3 protein: CASSTLQGNTEAFF
CDR3 DNA: TGTGCCAGTAGTACCCTGCAGGGGAACACTGAAGCTTTCTTT

J gene: TRBJ1-2
D gene: TRBD1
V gene: TRBV5-1
clone size: -
CDR3 protein: CASSLGQGGYGYTF
CDR3 DNA: TGCGCCAGCAGCTTGGGACAGGGTGGCTATGGCTACACCTTC

J gene: TRBJ1-5
D gene: -
V gene: TRBV27
clone size: -
CDR3 protein: CASSLGGWGDEPQHF
CDR3 DNA: TGTGCCAGCAGTTTGGGGGGGTGGGGGGATGAGCCCCAGCATTTT

J gene: TRBJ2-5
D gene: -
V gene: TRBV5-1
clone size: -
CDR3 protein: CASSFGLGGETQYF
CDR3 DNA: TGCGCCAGCAGCTTTGGACTAGGGGGCGAGACCCAGTACTTC

J gene: TRBJ2-5
D gene: -
V gene: TRBV3-1/TRBV3-2
clone size: -
CDR3 protein: CASSQDRGTGGTQYF
CDR3 DNA: TGTGCCAGCAGCCAAGATCGGGGGACCGGGGGGACCCAGTACTTC

J gene: TRBJ2-3
D gene: TRBD2
V gene: TRBV5-1
clone size: few
CDR3 protein: CASSRTSPTDTQYF
CDR3 DNA: TGCGCCAGCAGCAGGACTAGCCCCACAGATACGCAGTATTTT

J gene: TRBJ1-5
D gene: -
V gene: TRBV6-5
clone size: -
CDR3 protein: CASSPGGNQPQHF
CDR3 DNA: TGTGCCAGCAGTCCGGGGGGGAATCAGCCCCAGCATTTT

J gene: TRBJ1-4
D gene: -
V gene: TRBV11-2
clone size: -
CDR3 protein: CASSLRGPREATNEKLFF
CDR3 DNA: TGTGCCAGCAGCTTAAGGGGCCCCAGGGAGGCCACTAATGAAAAACTGTTTTTT

J gene: TRBJ1-2
D gene: -
V gene: TRBV5-4
clone size: -
CDR3 protein: CASMRGPADYGYTF
CDR3 DNA: TGTGCCAGCATGCGGGGACCTGCTGACTATGGCTACACCTTC

J gene: TRBJ2-1
D gene: -
V gene: TRBV3-1/TRBV3-2
clone size: -
CDR3 protein: CASSRTEGYNEQFF
CDR3 DNA: TGTGCCAGCAGTCGCACCGAGGGATACAATGAGCAGTTCTTC

J gene: TRBJ2-3
D gene: TRBD2
V gene: TRBV5-1
clone size: -
CDR3 protein: CASSLSQAGGSTDTQYF
CDR3 DNA: TGCGCCAGCAGCTTATCCCAAGCGGGAGGGAGCACAGATACGCAGTATTTT

J gene: TRBJ2-1
D gene: TRBD2
V gene: TRBV14
clone size: -
CDR3 protein: CASSQDVGGINNEQFF
CDR3 DNA: TGTGCCAGCAGCCAAGACGTGGGAGGGATAAACAATGAGCAGTTCTTC

J gene: TRBJ1-4
D gene: -
V gene: TRBV19
clone size: -
CDR3 protein: CASSPPFGVANEKLFF
CDR3 DNA: TGTGCCAGTAGTCCTCCTTTCGGGGTGGCTAATGAAAAACTGTTTTTT

J gene: TRBJ1-6
D gene: -
V gene: TRBV6-5
clone size: few
CDR3 protein: CASSLTLLSPLHF
CDR3 DNA: TGTGCCAGCTCTTTAACCCTGCTCTCACCCCTCCACTTT

J gene: TRBJ2-4
D gene: -
V gene: TRBV6-1
clone size: -
CDR3 protein: CASSERGHLAKNIQYF
CDR3 DNA: TGTGCCAGCAGTGAACGGGGTCACCTAGCCAAAAACATTCAGTACTTC

J gene: TRBJ1-1
D gene: -
V gene: TRBV12-3/TRBV12-4
clone size: -
CDR3 protein: CASSLTYRAEAFF
CDR3 DNA: TGTGCCAGCAGTTTAACGTACAGGGCCGAAGCTTTCTTT

J gene: TRBJ1-5
D gene: TRBD1
V gene: TRBV27
clone size: -
CDR3 protein: CASSLTGRQPQHF
CDR3 DNA: TGTGCCAGCAGTTTGACAGGGAGGCAGCCCCAGCATTTT

J gene: TRBJ2-7
D gene: TRBD2
V gene: TRBV7-6
clone size: -
CDR3 protein: CASSPRVSGALGYEQYF
CDR3 DNA: TGTGCCAGCAGCCCTCGGGTTAGCGGGGCCTTGGGGTACGAGCAGTACTTC